The source of this T cell receptor (beta chain) is a study of T cell changes during pregnancy in multiple sclerosis. The germline V gene encodes CDR1 SGHVS and CDR2 FNYEAQ. Trimming removed 3 bases from V and 9 bases from J, with 14 bases in between. This CDR3 is 14 amino acids long. Some clones are missing from TCRdb's copy, which holds only in-frame ones; the method was immunoSEQ multiplex PCR. The top ten clones hold 0.85% to 1.2% of a sample with approximately 88,000 clones, more than 90% of them seen once. Sample: peripheral blood, taken in the second trimester of pregnancy. The chain couples TRBV7-6 to TRBJ2-2; TRBD1 might be the D (6 bases). This TCR derives from a female donor with multiple sclerosis, enrolled in a pregnancy study. CDR3 DNA: TGTGCCAGCAGCTTGGGACAAAACCGCCGGGAGCTGTTTTTT. The encoded protein is CASSLGQNRRELFF. The whole variable domain, remainder taken from reference TRBV7-6 and TRBJ2-2, is GAGVSQSPRYKVTKRGQDVALRCDPISGHVSLYWYRQALGQGPEFLTYFNYEAQQDKSGLPNDRFSAERPEGSISTLTIQRTEQRDSAMYRCASSLGQNRRELFFGEGSRLTVL.